The clone carrying this T cell receptor beta chain was observed many times. Its antigen remains unidentified. This entry belongs to a study of CD8+CD57+ T cells in acquired aplastic anemia. About the study: Mean DNA quantity obtained from sorted CD4+ and CD8+ cells was 2.5 to 4 ug.

Regarding the study as a whole: Patients and controls turned out to have around 29 CD8+ CDR3 sequences in common. CD8+ Simpson's diversity did not differ significantly between patients and controls.

Profiles of TCR beta VDJ and CDR3 were generated from a genomic DNA template. TCRdb redid the calling of the reads with MiXCR, one entry per CDR3 protein. The data contain fewer than 250,000 distinct CDR3 sequences, about half of them singletons. The CDR3 has 14 residues. CDR1 and CDR2 (germline): WSHSY, SAAADI. The V gene end was trimmed by 7 bases and the J gene end by 7 bases; junction bases not matched to a gene: 11. The sample was sorted CD4+, CD8+, or CD8+CD57+ T cells (not recorded which) from PBMCs. The sequence was obtained from a human donor in good health, serving as a control. The genes are TRBV10-2 and TRBJ2-7; TRBD1 aligns across 9 bases. CDR3 nucleotides: TGCGCCAGCAACGCCGGGACAGGGCGGTCGGAGCAGTACTTC. This codes for CASNAGTGRSEQYF.